These 16 T cell receptor beta chains were sequenced from one sample in a study of CD8 T cells in Susac syndrome. The authors reverse transcribed roughly 0.45 to 1 ug RNA with random hexamers. TCRdb reprocessed the immunoSEQ multiplex PCR reads with MiXCR, giving one entry per CDR3 protein. The table has some 210,000 distinct CDR3 sequences, about 94% seen once. The specimen was CD4+ T cells from PBMCs. The receptors were gathered from a human donor with Susac syndrome.

This chain joins TRBV6-2 or TRBV6-3 and TRBJ2-7, with D perhaps matching TRBD1 or TRBD2 (5 bases each). Germline V gives CDR1 MNHEY, CDR2 SVGEGT. Trimming cost V 5 bases and J 1 base, with 12 bases left between them. The CDR3 is made up of 14 amino acids. The CDR3 reads CASSHGDGSYEQYF. The DNA of the CDR3 is TGTGCCAGCAGTCACGGGGACGGATCCTACGAGCAGTACTTC.

In DNA form, the CDR3 reads TGTGCCAGCAGTTTCCAGGAGGAGAACACTGAAGCTTTCTTT. As protein: CASSFQEENTEAFF. The rearrangement links TRBV28 to TRBJ1-1; D is ambiguous. From germline, CDR1 is MDHEN and CDR2 SYDVKM. Trimming left V 3 bases short and J 1 base short, with 9 bases between. The CDR3 sequence is 14 residues long. Full variable domain (outside the CDR3, taken from reference TRBV28 and TRBJ1-1): DVKVTQSSRYLVKRTGEKVFLECVQDMDHENMFWYRQDPGLGLRLIYFSYDVKMKEKGDIPEGYSVSREKKERFSLILESASTNQTSMYLCASSFQEENTEAFFGQGTRLTVV.

The J gene is TRBJ1-2, the V gene TRBV30; the match to TRBD1 covers 9 bases. This CDR3 is built from 13 residues. V was pared by 5 bases and J by 7 bases, with 8 bases of the junction left unmatched. Germline V gives CDR1 GTSNPN, CDR2 SVGIG (reference sequence). In DNA, the CDR3 is TGTGCCTGGTCGGGACAGGGAGAGCCTGGCTACACCTTC. Its translation is CAWSGQGEPGYTF.

This clonotype was seen a single time. The junction differs from germline at one of its ends, possibly a read error. V gene TRBV12-3 or TRBV12-4 combines with J gene TRBJ1-5; 7 nucleotides agree with TRBD1. This CDR3 comprises 16 residues. In DNA form, the CDR3 reads TGTGCCAGCAGTGCCGACAGGGTAGTTAGCAATCACCCCCAGCATTTT. It encodes CASSADRVVSNHPQHF.

The chain uses TRBV5-1 and TRBJ2-7, with D perhaps TRBD1 (6 bases). Germline CDR1 is SGHRS and CDR2 is YFSETQ. The CDR3 contains 15 residues. V lost 0 bases to trimming and J lost 0 bases, with 10 bases between them. The CDR3 DNA sequence: TGCGCCAGCAGCTTGGAGGGGGTCCACTCCTACGAGCAGTACTTC. Encoded protein: CASSLEGVHSYEQYF. The entire variable domain, with the rest obtained from reference TRBV5-1 and TRBJ2-7, is as follows: KAGVTQTPRYLIKTRGQQVTLSCSPISGHRSVSWYQQTPGQGLQFLFEYFSETQRNKGNFPGRFSGRQFSNSRSEMNVSTLELGDSALYLCASSLEGVHSYEQYFGPGTRLTVT.

The chain is built from TRBV20-1 and TRBJ2-5; TRBD2 matches at 15 bases. The CDR3 has 15 residues. CDR1 is DFQATT, CDR2 SNEGSKA, per germline (reference sequence). Germline trimming cut 5 bases from V and 8 bases from J; bases unmatched to any gene: 9. The CDR3 nucleotides are TGCAGTGCTTCCGGGACTAGCGGGGGGCCGCTAACCCAGTACTTC. Its protein product is CSASGTSGGPLTQYF.

The V call is TRBV20-1, the J call TRBJ2-7; weak D call: TRBD2 (6 bases). This CDR3 comprises 13 residues. V lost 6 bases, J lost 5 bases, and 17 bases lay in between. Germline V lookup: CDR1 DFQATT, CDR2 SNEGSKA (reference sequence). CDR3 loop: CSAPRQGGHEQYF. The CDR3 DNA is TGCAGTGCCCCCCGGCAGGGAGGCCACGAGCAGTACTTC.

The chain carries TRBV5-1 and TRBJ2-5; possible D gene TRBD1, 5 bases. Trimming pared 4 bases from V and 3 bases from J, leaving 7 bases between. CDR1 is SGHRS and CDR2 is YFSETQ in the germline V gene. There are 12 residues in the CDR3. CDR3 DNA sequence: TGCGCCAGCAGCATCAGGGAAGAGACCCAGTACTTC. It encodes CASSIREETQYF.

The V and J genes are TRBV18 and TRBJ2-7; D is unresolved. The CDR3 totals 14 residues. V was clipped by 0 bases and J by 2 bases, with 8 bases between them. From germline, CDR1 is KGHSH and CDR2 LQKENI. The CDR3 DNA reads TGTGCCAGCTCACCACCGAAAGAACCCTACGAGCAGTACTTC. It specifies CASSPPKEPYEQYF.

J is TRBJ2-5 and V is TRBV2, with 8 bases that match TRBD1. J gave up 5 bases and V 4 bases, and 6 bases lay outside the gene matches. Germline CDR1 is SNHLY and CDR2 is FYNNEI. The CDR3 is 14 amino acids. The CDR3 sequence: CASSGLQGAETQYF. The CDR3 coding sequence is TGTGCCAGCAGTGGGTTGCAGGGGGCTGAGACCCAGTACTTC.

The V call is TRBV5-1, the J call TRBJ2-5; TRBD2 agrees at 10 bases. The CDR3 runs 15 residues. The germline gives CDR1 SGHRS, CDR2 YFSETQ. V shed 3 bases, J shed 5 bases, and the junction held 7 bases outside the gene matches. Here the CDR3 reads CASSSTLLAGETQYF. For the CDR3, the DNA is TGCGCCAGCAGCTCCACCCTACTAGCGGGGGAGACCCAGTACTTC.

The V call is TRBV14, the J call TRBJ1-2; D gene uncertain. Germline V CDR1 and CDR2: SGHDN, FVKESK. The V end was cut by 0 bases, the J end by 8 bases, with 16 bases between. This CDR3 has 15 amino acids. The CDR3 reads CASSQDLKGPAGYTF. CDR3 in DNA: TGTGCCAGCAGCCAAGACTTAAAGGGCCCAGCGGGCTACACCTTC.

V usage is TRBV13 and J usage is TRBJ1-6; unclear D gene. Trimming removed 3 bases from V and 0 bases from J, with 9 bases in between. The CDR3 length is 16 residues. Germline assignment: CDR1 PRHDT and CDR2 FYEKMQ (reference sequence). CDR3 region: CASSLIASSYNSPLHF. Written as DNA, the CDR3 is TGTGCCAGCAGCTTGATTGCGAGCTCCTATAATTCACCCCTCCACTTT.

This clonotype has only one observation. In DNA, the CDR3 is TGTGCCAGCAGCCAAGTTGTGGTGGATGAGCAGTTCTTC. Translated, it gives CASSQVVVDEQFF. The chain employs TRBV4-2 and TRBJ2-1, with D unresolved. CDR1 and CDR2 from the germline V gene are LGHNA and YNFKEQ. V was clipped by 1 base and J by 8 bases, with 9 bases between them. The CDR3 has 13 amino acids.

This chain joins TRBV20-1 and TRBJ1-1; 10 positions agree with TRBD1. Germline values: CDR1 DFQATT, CDR2 SNEGSKA (reference sequence). The CDR3 is made up of 17 amino acids. Trimming took 3 bases from V and 5 from J; bases not matched to a gene: 15. CDR3 in DNA: TGCAGTGCTAGTGAAGGTGGGACAGGGGAAGGGAAAACTGAAGCTTTCTTT. It encodes CSASEGGTGEGKTEAFF.

DNA of the CDR3: TGTGCCAGCTCACCGTACGGGACAGGGGATGGAGAGACCCAGTACTTC. This sequence encodes CASSPYGTGDGETQYF. The chain is built from TRBV18 and TRBJ2-5; 10 bases are a match to TRBD1. The ends lost 3 bases at V and 4 bases at J; junction bases unmatched: 8. The CDR3 runs to 16 residues. Germline V CDR1 and CDR2: KGHSH, LQKENI.